This entry lists 18 T cell receptor beta chains sequenced from one sample in a study of identical twins. Each CDR3 protein is one row after TCRdb ran MiXCR on the 5' RACE reads. The sample lists 200,000 to 250,000 distinct CDR3 sequences; approximately 12% were seen once. The data also belong to a second study, concerning yellow fever vaccine responses in identical twins.

The specimen was memory (CD45RO+) T cells sorted from blood. The receptor source for this set is a woman under 30 in good health.

The J gene is TRBJ2-7, the V gene TRBV28, with 9 positions matching TRBD1. The CDR3 sequence is 13 residues long. After removal of 7 bases from V and 9 bases from J, the junction contained 10 bases not matched to a gene. The V gene's germline CDR1 is MDHEN and CDR2 SYDVKM. CDR3 DNA sequence: TGTGCCAGCAACCCGGGACAGGGCCGTGGGCAGTACTTC. Protein sequence: CASNPGQGRGQYF. Filled out from reference TRBV28 and TRBJ2-7, the complete variable domain reads DVKVTQSSRYLVKRTGEKVFLECVQDMDHENMFWYRQDPGLGLRLIYFSYDVKMKEKGDIPEGYSVSREKKERFSLILESASTNQTSMYLCASNPGQGRGQYFGPGTRLTVT.

V gene TRBV2 combines with J gene TRBJ2-3, with D tentatively TRBD1 (5 bases). This CDR3 region has 14 residues. The germline CDR1 and CDR2 sequences are SNHLY and FYNNEI. The V end lost 7 bases, the J end lost 2 bases, and 13 bases lay between the germline ends. In DNA form, the CDR3 reads TGTGCCAGCATCCACAGGCGACTCACAGATACGCAGTATTTT. It specifies CASIHRRLTDTQYF.

This clonotype was seen a few times. One junction end disagrees with the germline gene, perhaps due to a read error. The V and J genes are TRBV9 and TRBJ2-2; D may be TRBD1 (5 bases). CDR3 length: 15 residues. Germline CDR1 is SGDLS and CDR2 is YYNGEE. The CDR3 DNA reads as TGTGCCAGCATCGTACAGGTTTTCGCCACCGGGGAGCTGTTTTTT. Protein product: CASIVQVFATGELFF.

The gene calls are TRBV20-1 and TRBJ2-3; the match to TRBD1 covers 11 bases. The J segment lost 4 bases and the V segment lost 2 bases, leaving 5 bases of the junction unmatched. The CDR3 has 15 amino acids. Germline V gene sequence: CDR1 DFQATT, CDR2 SNEGSKA (reference sequence). For the CDR3, the DNA is TGCAGTGCTAGATATGGGACAGGGGGATCAGATACGCAGTATTTT. Encoded protein: CSARYGTGGSDTQYF.

The V gene is TRBV6-1, the J gene TRBJ2-5, with TRBD2 matching over 7 bases. The CDR3 totals 14 residues. The trim removed 6 bases at V and 4 bases at J, leaving 8 bases unmatched. CDR1 and CDR2 (germline): MNHNS, SASEGT. CDR3: CASSPPPGGETQYF. The CDR3 region has the DNA TGTGCCAGCAGCCCCCCCCCGGGGGGAGAGACCCAGTACTTC.

V usage is TRBV4-2 and J usage is TRBJ2-1, with unresolved D. CDR3 length equals 12 residues. Trimming left V 0 bases short and J 13 bases short, with 10 bases between. Germline CDR1 is LGHNA and CDR2 is YNFKEQ. Written as DNA, the CDR3 is TGTGCCAGCAGCCAAGATTTAGGGCCTCAGTTCTTC. Its protein is CASSQDLGPQFF.

This clonotype was counted a few times. This chain joins TRBV30 and TRBJ1-5; D unclear. CDR1 is GTSNPN and CDR2 is SVGIG in the germline V gene (reference sequence). This CDR3 region has 15 residues. The V end was cut by 2 bases, the J end by 8 bases, with 19 bases between. CDR3 bases: TGTGCCTGGAGTCCCCAAAAGGGAGAGGCCGAGCCCCAGCATTTT. Residues: CAWSPQKGEAEPQHF.

This clonotype was counted many times. The chain combines TRBV6-5 with TRBJ2-3; D not resolved. Germline loops: CDR1 MNHEY, CDR2 SVGAGI. The germline V and J ends were trimmed by 9 bases and 5 bases, with 9 bases remaining between them. CDR3 length: 11 amino acids. DNA for the CDR3: TGTGCCAGTATGGACGGAGATACGCAGTATTTT. Amino acid sequence: CASMDGDTQYF.

This sequence joins TRBV29-1 and TRBJ2-5; 10 bases map to TRBD1. The CDR3 covers 15 residues. Per germline, CDR1 SQVTM and CDR2 ANQGSEA. After removal of 4 bases from V and 5 bases from J, the junction contained 10 bases not matched to a gene. The DNA of the CDR3 is TGCAGCGTTGGAGGCGGGACAGGGGTTGGGGAGACCCAGTACTTC. This sequence encodes CSVGGGTGVGETQYF. The full variable domain, with the rest looked up from reference TRBV29-1 and TRBJ2-5, is SAVISQKPSRDICQRGTSLTIQCQVDSQVTMMFWYRQQPGQSLTLIATANQGSEATYESGFVIDKFPISRPNLTFSTLTVSNMSPEDSSIYLCSVGGGTGVGETQYFGPGTRLLVL.

The chain carries TRBV10-3 and TRBJ2-7, with 10 bases fitting TRBD1. The CDR3 is 16 amino acids. The J segment lost 1 base and the V segment lost 3 bases, leaving 6 bases of the junction unmatched. Germline CDR1 is ENHRY and CDR2 is SYGVKD. The CDR3, as DNA: TGTGCCATCAGTGACGGGACAGGGGCCCCTTCCTACGAGCAGTACTTC. This sequence encodes CAISDGTGAPSYEQYF.

The sample holds a few counts of this clonotype. The CDR3 DNA sequence: TGTGCCAGCAGTTCCCAGTTCGGCTACACCTTC. Amino acid sequence: CASSSQFGYTF. This rearrangement joins TRBV28 to TRBJ1-2; no definite D call. The CDR3 is 11 residues long. V was cut by 4 bases and J by 8 bases, with 8 bases left in between. Germline V gene sequence: CDR1 MDHEN, CDR2 SYDVKM.

This clonotype was seen at least ten times. V and J are TRBV25-1 and TRBJ2-5, with 8 positions matching TRBD2. Trimming cost V 7 bases and J 5 bases; bases outside gene matches: 9. The CDR3 runs to 14 residues. Germline assignment: CDR1 MGHDK and CDR2 SYGVNS. CDR3 loop: CASISAGDRETQYF. The CDR3 DNA reads as TGTGCCAGCATATCAGCGGGAGATAGGGAGACCCAGTACTTC.

The CDR3 nucleotides read TGTGCCAGCAGCCGTCGGGACGGAACCACAGATACGCAGTATTTT. Encoded protein: CASSRRDGTTDTQYF. The chain uses TRBV11-1 and TRBJ2-3; D assignment may be TRBD1 or TRBD2 (5 bases each). The CDR3 length is 15 residues. Trimming shortened V by 5 bases and J by 2 bases, and 14 bases separated the two germline ends. CDR1 is SGHAT, CDR2 FQDESV, per germline (reference sequence).

There are a few counts of this clonotype. The genes are TRBV19 and TRBJ2-5, with 11 bases that match TRBD2. The CDR3 sequence is 15 residues long. Germline assignment: CDR1 LNHDA and CDR2 SQIVND (reference sequence). V gave up 4 bases and J gave up 2 bases; unmatched junction bases: 3. The CDR3 loop is CASSRGLAGQETQYF. In nucleotides, the CDR3 is TGTGCCAGTAGTAGAGGACTAGCGGGTCAAGAGACCCAGTACTTC.

This clonotype was counted a few times. The V call is TRBV5-4, the J call TRBJ2-3, with 8 bases identical to TRBD2. Germline CDR1 and CDR2: SGHNT and YYREEE (reference sequence). CDR3 length: 15 residues. V gave up 2 bases and J gave up 4 bases; unmatched junction bases: 6. The CDR3 sequence is CASSFPGGPADTQYF. The CDR3 coding sequence is TGTGCCAGCAGCTTCCCGGGGGGGCCAGCAGATACGCAGTATTTT.

In DNA, the CDR3 is TGCGCCAGCAGCTTGAAACCGGGGCCTAGCGGGAGTCGTGGGGTTGCCCCTACCTACAATGAGCAGTTCTTC. Its protein product is CASSLKPGPSGSRGVAPTYNEQFF. The gene calls are TRBV5-1 and TRBJ2-1, with 10 bases aligning to TRBD2. V trimming: 1 base; J trimming: 2 bases; junction bases outside the gene matches: 27. The CDR3 runs to 24 residues. Germline values: CDR1 SGHRS, CDR2 YFSETQ.

This clonotype turned up a few times. The V call is TRBV3-1, the J call TRBJ1-2; 9 nucleotides line up with TRBD1. Germline trimming cut 0 bases from V and 4 bases from J; bases unmatched to any gene: 3. This CDR3 contains 15 residues. Germline loops: CDR1 LGHDT, CDR2 YNNKEL (reference sequence). CDR3 nucleotide sequence: TGTGCCAGCAGCCAAGACCCGGGACAGGGCTATGGCTACACCTTC. It yields the protein CASSQDPGQGYGYTF. Drawing the rest from reference TRBV3-1 and TRBJ1-2, the complete variable domain is DTAVSQTPKYLVTQMGNDKSIKCEQNLGHDTMYWYKQDSKKFLKIMFSYNNKELIINETVPNRFSPKSPDKAHLNLHINSLELGDSAVYFCASSQDPGQGYGYTFGSGTRLTVV.

The chain is built from TRBV29-1 and TRBJ2-1; TRBD2 might be the D (6 bases). This CDR3 comprises 14 residues. Germline V CDR1 and CDR2: SQVTM, ANQGSEA. V was cut by 1 base and J by 1 base, with 8 bases left in between. This CDR3 reads CSVEVRGSYNEQFF. Written as DNA, the CDR3 is TGCAGCGTTGAAGTCCGGGGGTCCTACAATGAGCAGTTCTTC.